This entry lists 8 T cell receptor beta chains sequenced from one sample in a study of shared clonotypes between healthy human individuals. The table came from immunoSEQ multiplex PCR; TCRdb's copy has only in-frame clones and leaves some out. The sample records roughly 550,000 clones, around 95% being singletons. Terminally differentiated effector memory CD45RA+ cells were excluded from the naive CD8 cells, which were CD45RO-negative and positively selected for CCR7. The material sequenced was naive CD8+ T cells sorted from blood. All receptors derive from a woman aged 25 to 39 in good health.

The chain employs TRBV6-1 and TRBJ2-7, with D possibly TRBD2 on 5 matching bases. Per germline, CDR1 MNHNS and CDR2 SASEGT. Trimming shortened V by 8 bases and J by 0 bases, and 8 bases separated the two germline ends. The CDR3 is 12 amino acids. CDR3 DNA sequence: TGTGCCAGCTGGACTGACTCCTACGAGCAGTACTTC. Amino acids: CASWTDSYEQYF.

The V call is TRBV30, the J call TRBJ1-1; no clear D. The germline V and J ends were trimmed by 3 bases and 5 bases, with 16 bases remaining between them. Germline V gene data show CDR1 as GTSNPN and CDR2 as SVGIG (reference sequence). CDR3 length: 14 residues. The CDR3 region has the DNA TGTGCCTGGAGGGCTGACGGACCGAGGACTGAAGCTTTCTTT. Encoded protein: CAWRADGPRTEAFF.

V is TRBV15 and J is TRBJ2-1; 7 bases are a match to TRBD2. Germline V gene data show CDR1 as LNHNV and CDR2 as YYDKDF (reference sequence). The J segment lost 4 bases and the V segment lost 1 base, leaving 4 bases of the junction unmatched. This CDR3 comprises 15 residues. CDR3 nucleotides: TGTGCCACCAGCAGAGGGCTAGCGGAGTACAATGAGCAGTTCTTC. Amino acid sequence: CATSRGLAEYNEQFF.

This chain links TRBV9 with TRBJ2-7; D possibly corresponds to TRBD2 (5 bases). The CDR3 loop spans 14 amino acids. V was shortened by 7 bases and J by 0 bases, with 14 bases between the two germline ends. Per germline, CDR1 SGDLS and CDR2 YYNGEE. The CDR3 DNA reads TGTGCCAGCTCGGGGATTGGGAGCTCCTACGAGCAGTACTTC. Translating it yields CASSGIGSSYEQYF.

V gene TRBV27 combines with J gene TRBJ1-5, with 7 bases matching TRBD1. Trimming cost V 6 bases and J 1 base; bases outside gene matches: 9. The CDR3 runs 16 residues. Germline CDR1 is MNHEY and CDR2 is SMNVEV (reference sequence). The CDR3 is CASRTARGPSNQPQHF. CDR3 in DNA: TGTGCCAGCAGGACAGCTAGGGGGCCCAGCAATCAGCCCCAGCATTTT.

Details on this clone: Other DNA variants within this sample encode the same CDR3. The chain combines TRBV5-4 with TRBJ2-7; the D is unclear. V lost 0 bases and J 4 bases, leaving 5 bases between the germline ends. Germline CDR1 reads SGHNT; CDR2 reads YYREEE (reference sequence). This CDR3 contains 12 residues. CDR3 region: CASSLGRYEQYF. Written as DNA, the CDR3 is TGTGCCAGCAGCTTGGGGCGGTACGAGCAGTACTTC.

The chain couples TRBV28 to TRBJ2-1; 8 bases align to TRBD1. Per the germline V gene, CDR1 is MDHEN and CDR2 is SYDVKM. This CDR3 has 17 residues. The V gene end was trimmed by 6 bases and the J gene end by 0 bases; junction bases not matched to a gene: 10. Here the CDR3 DNA reads TGTGCCAGCAGATATGGACAGGGCTGGAGCTCCTACAATGAGCAGTTCTTC. Translated: CASRYGQGWSSYNEQFF. Combining the CDR3 with reference TRBV28 and TRBJ2-1 gives the whole variable domain DVKVTQSSRYLVKRTGEKVFLECVQDMDHENMFWYRQDPGLGLRLIYFSYDVKMKEKGDIPEGYSVSREKKERFSLILESASTNQTSMYLCASRYGQGWSSYNEQFFGPGTRLTVL.

This chain connects TRBV7-9 to TRBJ2-7; the D call may be TRBD1 or TRBD2 (5 bases each). The CDR3 is 14 residues long. The V gene lost 5 bases and the J gene lost 5 bases, with 16 bases spanning the gap. Germline V gene sequence: CDR1 SEHNR, CDR2 FQNEAQ (reference sequence). The CDR3 here is CASSTGLDGDEQYF. The CDR3 nucleotides are TGTGCCAGCAGCACAGGTCTAGACGGGGACGAGCAGTACTTC.